The sequence of this T cell receptor (beta chain) was determined in a study of shared clonotypes between healthy human individuals. The protocol was immunoSEQ multiplex PCR, while the TCRdb copy is restricted to in-frame clones and leaves out a portion. This table has around 1.6 million clones, approximately 98% appearing once. Whole-study findings and limits: All-four-donor shared clonotypes had higher generation probabilities than non-shared clonotypes did.

This clone was observed a single time. Its antigen is still unknown. Donation came from healthy HIV-negative adults that had no recent acute infections or vaccinations. In the CD4+ fraction, cells were divided into CD45RA+ naive and CD45RA-negative memory subsets. Sequencing used naive CD4+ T cells sorted from blood. Subset: CD45RA+ positively selected. This clonotype originated in a man aged 30 to 39 in good health.

For the CDR3, the DNA is TGTGCCAGCAGCGTATCTCCGTCAGGGGTAGAAAACACCATATATTTT. Its protein product is CASSVSPSGVENTIYF. The chain recombines TRBV9 with TRBJ1-3, with D maybe TRBD1 (6 bases). The germline CDR1 and CDR2 sequences are SGDLS and YYNGEE. Trimming removed 1 base from V and 6 bases from J, with 17 bases in between. The CDR3 is made up of 16 amino acids.